This T cell receptor (beta chain) was obtained from a study of OX40 agonist ivuxolimab in advanced cancers. Background on the study: Subjects had a mean age of 60 years, with a range of roughly 23 to 80; roughly 83% were male. Partial responses were achieved by three patients, of whom one had hepatocellular carcinoma and two had cutaneous melanoma. Notes on the study in general: At doses 0.1 to 3.0 mg/kg, CD4+ and CD8+ clones expanded. Nonresponders, in some cases, also had low normalized T-cell clonal expansion.

The CDR3 loop spans 16 amino acids. CDR1 is MNHEY, CDR2 SMNVEV, per germline (reference sequence). V was pared by 8 bases and J by 4 bases, with 20 bases between. Comment on this clone: Its cognate antigen is unknown.

TCRdb keeps only in-frame clones here, not all; method: immunoSEQ multiplex PCR. The sample has about 61,000 clones; roughly 84% are singletons. The clonotype originates from an adult with an advanced solid tumor such as melanoma, head and neck, liver or kidney cancer. Source: CD4+ or CD8+ T cells sorted from blood, taken in a trial of the OX40 agonist ivuxolimab. The rearrangement joins TRBV27 to TRBJ1-4; D may be TRBD1 (5 bases). In DNA form, the CDR3 reads TGTGCCAGCCGGTCCCTAACAGGTCTCCATAATGAAAAACTGTTTTTT. Translated, it gives CASRSLTGLHNEKLFF.